This is a list of T cell receptor beta chains from one sample in a study of T cells expressing NK-cell markers. TCRdb reprocessed the 5' RACE reads, with one entry per CDR3 protein and no DNA. The specimen's table records 350,000 to 450,000 distinct CDR3 sequences. Sequencing was performed on blood T cells: a sorted CD56 or NKG2C T cell subset, CD4+ or CD8+ T cells, or bulk PBMC T cells (not recorded which). Every receptor here comes from a man aged 18-75 years in good health. Each CDR3 is given with its conserved first and last residue.

V gene	J gene	CDR3 protein
TRBV5-5	TRBJ1-2	CASSRNRDRRPYGYTF
TRBV4-2	TRBJ1-1	CASSQGQFNTEAFF
TRBV7-3	TRBJ2-7	CASSQGAGSEQYF
TRBV4-2	TRBJ1-1	CATGGGTSEAFF
TRBV12-3/TRBV12-4	TRBJ2-7	CASSPPGHSYEQYF
TRBV5-1	TRBJ2-1	CASNRLAGEYNEQFF
TRBV11-3	TRBJ2-7	CASGEVWDRCYEQYF
TRBV12-3/TRBV12-4	TRBJ1-6	CASSPGQGHSPLHF
TRBV6-2/TRBV6-3	TRBJ2-3	CASSYPSGGEPSSTDTQYF
TRBV5-1	TRBJ1-2	CASSFGRGQGENGYTF
TRBV9	TRBJ2-5	CASSGTGIYQETQYF
TRBV3-1	TRBJ1-1	CASSRFSTGGNTEAFF
TRBV15	TRBJ2-3	CATSTRGQGSTDTQYF
TRBV12-3/TRBV12-4	TRBJ1-3	CASSGTAGNTIYF
TRBV5-1	TRBJ2-2	CASSLRGTHTGELFF
TRBV6-5	TRBJ1-4	CASSLTWTDEKLFF
TRBV10-3	TRBJ1-2	CAISDEAYGYTF
TRBV5-1	TRBJ2-7	CASSPHQLSYEQYF